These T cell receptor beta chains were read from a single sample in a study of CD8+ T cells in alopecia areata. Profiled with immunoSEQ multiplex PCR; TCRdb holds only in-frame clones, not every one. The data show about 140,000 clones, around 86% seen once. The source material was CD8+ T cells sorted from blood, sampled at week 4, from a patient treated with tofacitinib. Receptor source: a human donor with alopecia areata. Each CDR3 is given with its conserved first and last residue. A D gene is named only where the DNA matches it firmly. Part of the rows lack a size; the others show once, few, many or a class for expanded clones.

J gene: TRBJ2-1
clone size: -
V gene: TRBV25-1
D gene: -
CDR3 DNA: TGTGCCAGCAGTGAATTGGCCTCCTACAATGAGCAGTTCTTC
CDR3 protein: CASSELASYNEQFF

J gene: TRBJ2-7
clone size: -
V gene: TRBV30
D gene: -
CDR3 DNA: TGTGCCTGGAGTGAGTCCGGGCACGAGCAGTACTTC
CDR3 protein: CAWSESGHEQYF

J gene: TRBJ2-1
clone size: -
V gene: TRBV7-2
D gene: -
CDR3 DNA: TGTGCCAGCAGCTTATTGGCGGATGAGCAGTTCTTC
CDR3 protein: CASSLLADEQFF

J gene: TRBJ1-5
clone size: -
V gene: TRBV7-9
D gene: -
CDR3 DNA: TGTGCCAGCAGCGGCGCGGGGGCCCTCGGGCCCCAGCATTTT
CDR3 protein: CASSGAGALGPQHF

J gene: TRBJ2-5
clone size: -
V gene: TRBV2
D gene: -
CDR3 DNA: TGTGCCAGCAGTGATATCGACAGGACCCAAGAGACCCAGTACTTC
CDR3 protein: CASSDIDRTQETQYF

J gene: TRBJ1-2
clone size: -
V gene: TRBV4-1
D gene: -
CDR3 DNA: TGCGCCAGCAGCTGGGCGACGGACTATGGCTACACCTTC
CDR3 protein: CASSWATDYGYTF

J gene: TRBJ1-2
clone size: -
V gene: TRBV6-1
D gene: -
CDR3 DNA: TGTGCCAGCAGTGATTACTCCCCGGGGACGAACTATGGCTACACCTTC
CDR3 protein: CASSDYSPGTNYGYTF

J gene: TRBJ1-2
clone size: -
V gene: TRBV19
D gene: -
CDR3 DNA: TGTGCCAGTAGTATCTGGTCAGGGGACGTCTATGGCTACACCTTC
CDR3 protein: CASSIWSGDVYGYTF

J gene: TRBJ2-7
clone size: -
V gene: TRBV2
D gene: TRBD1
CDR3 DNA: TGTGCCAGCCGGGACAGGGCCTACGAGCAGTACTTC
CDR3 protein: CASRDRAYEQYF

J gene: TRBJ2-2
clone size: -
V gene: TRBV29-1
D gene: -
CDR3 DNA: TGCAGCATTGGCCCTGCCGGCACCGGGGAGCTGTTTTTT
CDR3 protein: CSIGPAGTGELFF

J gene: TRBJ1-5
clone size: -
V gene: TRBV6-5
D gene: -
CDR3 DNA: TGTGCCAGCAGGCTTGGAACAGGAAGCAATCAGCCCCAGCATTTT
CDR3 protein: CASRLGTGSNQPQHF

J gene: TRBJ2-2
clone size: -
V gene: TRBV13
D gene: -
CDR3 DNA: TGTGCCAGTTCCGGGAACACCGGGGAGCTGTTTTTT
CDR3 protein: CASSGNTGELFF

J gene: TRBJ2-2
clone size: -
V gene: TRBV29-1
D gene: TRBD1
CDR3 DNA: TGCAGCGTGGACTCCGGGACAGGCATCACCGGGGAGCTGTTTTTT
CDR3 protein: CSVDSGTGITGELFF

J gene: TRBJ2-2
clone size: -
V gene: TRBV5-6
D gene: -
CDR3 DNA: TGTGCCAGCAGCCTGAACACCGGGGAGCTGTTTTTT
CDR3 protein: CASSLNTGELFF

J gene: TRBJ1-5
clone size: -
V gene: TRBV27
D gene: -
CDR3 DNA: TGTGCCAGCAGTTTACGGGGCCTCCCAGCGGGCAATCAGCCCCAGCATTTT
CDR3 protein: CASSLRGLPAGNQPQHF

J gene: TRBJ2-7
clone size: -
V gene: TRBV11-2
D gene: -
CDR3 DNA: TGTGCCAGCACCTCGGGTAGGGCCTACGAGCAGTACTTC
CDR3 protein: CASTSGRAYEQYF

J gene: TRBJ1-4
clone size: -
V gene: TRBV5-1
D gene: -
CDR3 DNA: TGCGCCAGCAGCCCGCGCCGGACTGCAACTAATGAAAAACTGTTTTTT
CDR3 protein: CASSPRRTATNEKLFF

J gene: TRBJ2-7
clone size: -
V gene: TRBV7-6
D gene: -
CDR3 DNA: TGTGCCAGCAGCTTGCTTGCCGAAGTCTACGAGCAGTACTTC
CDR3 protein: CASSLLAEVYEQYF

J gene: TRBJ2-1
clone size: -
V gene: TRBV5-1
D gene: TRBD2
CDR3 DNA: TGCGCCAGCAGCTCGACTAGCGGGGGGTCTGAAGAGTTCTTC
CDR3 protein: CASSSTSGGSEEFF

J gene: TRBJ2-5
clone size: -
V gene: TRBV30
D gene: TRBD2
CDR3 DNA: TGTGCCTGGAGGGGACTAGCGGTGGAGACGGAGACCCAGTACTTC
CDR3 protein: CAWRGLAVETETQYF

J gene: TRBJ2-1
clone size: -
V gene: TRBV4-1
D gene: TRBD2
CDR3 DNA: TGCGCCAGCAGCATCGTAGCGGGGGAATACAATGAGCAGTTCTTC
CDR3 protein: CASSIVAGEYNEQFF

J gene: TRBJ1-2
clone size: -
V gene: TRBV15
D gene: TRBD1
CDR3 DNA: TGTGCCACCAGCACGACCTCTGGACAGGCCCCGGGAGACTACACCTTC
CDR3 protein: CATSTTSGQAPGDYTF

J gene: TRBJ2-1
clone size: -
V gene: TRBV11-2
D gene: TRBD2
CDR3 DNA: TGTGCCAGCAGCTTTTGGGGGGGTTACTTGGATGAGCAGTTCTTC
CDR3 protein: CASSFWGGYLDEQFF

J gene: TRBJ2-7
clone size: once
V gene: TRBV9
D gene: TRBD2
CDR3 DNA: TGTGCCAGCAGCCCAATGACTAGCGGCGAGCAGTACTTC
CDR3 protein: CASSPMTSGEQYF

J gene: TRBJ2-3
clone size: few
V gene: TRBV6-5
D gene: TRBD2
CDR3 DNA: TGTGCCAGCAGTCTTGGACTAGCGTCAGATACGCAGTATTTT
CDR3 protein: CASSLGLASDTQYF

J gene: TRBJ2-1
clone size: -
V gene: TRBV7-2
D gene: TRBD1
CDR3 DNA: TGTGCCAGCAGCTTAGGATCCGGGACAGGATATTACAATGAGCAGTTCTTC
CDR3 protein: CASSLGSGTGYYNEQFF

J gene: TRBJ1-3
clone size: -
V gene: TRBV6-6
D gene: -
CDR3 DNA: TGTGCCAGCGGTTATGAGGAGGTGGCTTTT
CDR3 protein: CASGYEEVAF

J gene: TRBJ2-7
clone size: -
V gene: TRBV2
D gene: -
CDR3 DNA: TGTGCCAGCAGTAACGAAGCAGGGGCAATTAACGAGCAGTACTTC
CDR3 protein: CASSNEAGAINEQYF

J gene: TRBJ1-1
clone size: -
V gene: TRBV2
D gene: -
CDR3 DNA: TGTGCCAGGTATCCGGGACCGAGGACTGAAGCTTTCTTT
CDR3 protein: CARYPGPRTEAFF

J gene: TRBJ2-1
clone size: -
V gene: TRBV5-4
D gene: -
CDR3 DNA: TGTGCCAGCACCCTGTACAATGAGCAGTTCTTC
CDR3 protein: CASTLYNEQFF

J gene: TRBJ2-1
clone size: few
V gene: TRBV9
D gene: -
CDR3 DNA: TGTGCCAGCAGCGCCTTGGAGATGAGAAATGAGCAGTTCTTC
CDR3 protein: CASSALEMRNEQFF

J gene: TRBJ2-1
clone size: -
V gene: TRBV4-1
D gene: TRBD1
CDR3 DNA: TGCGCCAGCAGCCAGCACCCCGGGACAGGGGGCGAAAACAATGAGCAGTTCTTC
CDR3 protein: CASSQHPGTGGENNEQFF

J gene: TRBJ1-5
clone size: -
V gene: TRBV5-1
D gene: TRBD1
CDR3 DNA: TGCGCCAGCAGCTTGGAGGGGGCTGGGAATCAGCCCCAGCATTTT
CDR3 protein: CASSLEGAGNQPQHF

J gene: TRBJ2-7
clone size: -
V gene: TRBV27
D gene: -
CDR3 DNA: TGTGCCAGCAGTTTATCGAGGCCGAGCTCCTACGAGCAGTACTTC
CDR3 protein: CASSLSRPSSYEQYF

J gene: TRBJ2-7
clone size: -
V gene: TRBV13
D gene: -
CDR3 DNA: TGTGCCAGCAGCGGCTCTGAAAACGAGCAGTACTTC
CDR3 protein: CASSGSENEQYF

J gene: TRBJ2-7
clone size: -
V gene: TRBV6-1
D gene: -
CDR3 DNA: TGTGCCAGCAGAGGTGGAAGCTACGAGCAGTACTTC
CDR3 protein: CASRGGSYEQYF

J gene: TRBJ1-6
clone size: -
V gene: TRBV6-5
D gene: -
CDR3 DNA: TGTGCCAGCAGTATGGGGGTTGAAAGTTCACCCCTCCACTTT
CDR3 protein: CASSMGVESSPLHF

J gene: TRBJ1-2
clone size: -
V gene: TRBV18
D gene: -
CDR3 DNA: TGTGCCAGCTCACCGCGGACGGCTGTGGGCTACACCTTC
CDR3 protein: CASSPRTAVGYTF

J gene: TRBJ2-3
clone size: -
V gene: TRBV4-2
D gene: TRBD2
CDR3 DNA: TGTGCCAGCAGCCAAGTTGGGCCTAGCGGGGGCACAGATACGCAGTATTTT
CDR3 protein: CASSQVGPSGGTDTQYF

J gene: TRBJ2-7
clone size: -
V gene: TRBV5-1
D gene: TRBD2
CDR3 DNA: TGCGCCAGCAGCGGCGGGACTAGCGGGTCCTACGAGCAGTACTTC
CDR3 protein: CASSGGTSGSYEQYF

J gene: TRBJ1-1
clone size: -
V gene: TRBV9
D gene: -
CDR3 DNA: TGTGCCAGCAGCGTGGCGCAGGGGACTGAAGCTTTCTTT
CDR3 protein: CASSVAQGTEAFF

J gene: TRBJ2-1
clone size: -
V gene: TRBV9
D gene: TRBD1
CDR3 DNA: TGTGCCAGCAGCGTAGCCACAGGGGACAATGAGCAGTTCTTC
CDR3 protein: CASSVATGDNEQFF

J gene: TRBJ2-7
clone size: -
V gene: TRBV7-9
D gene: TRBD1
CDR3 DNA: TGTGCCAGCAGGGGACAGGCCAACTACGAGCAGTACTTC
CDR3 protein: CASRGQANYEQYF

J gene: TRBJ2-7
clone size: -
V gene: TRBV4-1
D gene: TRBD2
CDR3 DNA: TGCGCCAGCAGCCTTGGACTAGCGGGTCGCTCCTACGAGCAGTACTTC
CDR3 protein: CASSLGLAGRSYEQYF

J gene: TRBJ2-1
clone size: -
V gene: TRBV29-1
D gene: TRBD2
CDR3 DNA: TGCAGCGCCCAAACTAGCGGAGTCTACAATGAGCAGTTCTTC
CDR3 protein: CSAQTSGVYNEQFF

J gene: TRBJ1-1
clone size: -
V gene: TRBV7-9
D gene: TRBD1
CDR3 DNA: TGTGCCAGCAGCTCAAACCAGGGGGACACTGAAGCTTTCTTT
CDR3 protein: CASSSNQGDTEAFF

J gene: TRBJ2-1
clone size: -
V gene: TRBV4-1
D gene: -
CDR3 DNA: TGCGCCAGCAGCCAAGATAACAGCTACAATGAGCAGTTCTTC
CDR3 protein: CASSQDNSYNEQFF

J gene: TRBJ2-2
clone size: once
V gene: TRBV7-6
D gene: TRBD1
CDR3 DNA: TGTGCCAGCAGCTTACAGGGGGCTACCGGGGAGCTGTTTTTT
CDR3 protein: CASSLQGATGELFF

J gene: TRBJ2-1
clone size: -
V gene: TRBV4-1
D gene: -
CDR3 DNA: TGCGCCAGCAGCCAAGATAGTAGGACCCATTACAATGAGCAGTTCTTC
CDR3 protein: CASSQDSRTHYNEQFF

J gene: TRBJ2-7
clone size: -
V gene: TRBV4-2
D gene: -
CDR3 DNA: TGTGCCAGCAGCCAAGCGGATAGGTACGAGCAGTACTTC
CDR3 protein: CASSQADRYEQYF

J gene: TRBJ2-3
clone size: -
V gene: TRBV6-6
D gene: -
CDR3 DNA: TGTGCCAGCCCCGCGGGCAGGGAGAGCCCAGATACGCAGTATTTT
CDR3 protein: CASPAGRESPDTQYF

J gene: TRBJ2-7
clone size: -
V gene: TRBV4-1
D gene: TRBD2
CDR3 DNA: TGCGCCAGCAGCCCGTTCGGGACTAGCGGACGCTACGAGCAGTACTTC
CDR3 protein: CASSPFGTSGRYEQYF